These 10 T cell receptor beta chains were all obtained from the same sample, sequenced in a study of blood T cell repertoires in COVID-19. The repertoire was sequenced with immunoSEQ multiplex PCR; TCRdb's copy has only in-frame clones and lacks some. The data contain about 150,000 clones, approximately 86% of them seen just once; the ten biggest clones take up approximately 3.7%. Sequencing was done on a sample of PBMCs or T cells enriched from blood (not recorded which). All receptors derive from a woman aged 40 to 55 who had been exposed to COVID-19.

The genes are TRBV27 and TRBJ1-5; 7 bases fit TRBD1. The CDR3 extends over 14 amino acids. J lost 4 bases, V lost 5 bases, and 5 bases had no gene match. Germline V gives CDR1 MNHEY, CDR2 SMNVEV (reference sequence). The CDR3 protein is CASSPGTDNQPQHF. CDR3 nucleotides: TGTGCCAGCAGTCCCGGGACAGATAATCAGCCCCAGCATTTT.

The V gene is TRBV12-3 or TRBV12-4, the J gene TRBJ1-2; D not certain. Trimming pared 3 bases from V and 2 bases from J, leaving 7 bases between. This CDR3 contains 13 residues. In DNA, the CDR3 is TGTGCCAGCAGTTTGGGCGGGAACTATGGCTACACCTTC. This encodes CASSLGGNYGYTF.

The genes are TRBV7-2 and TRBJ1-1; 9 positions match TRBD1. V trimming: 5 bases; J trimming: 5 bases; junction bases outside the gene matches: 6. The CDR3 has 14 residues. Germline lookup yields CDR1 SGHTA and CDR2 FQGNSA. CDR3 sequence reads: CASSPEGQGTEAFF. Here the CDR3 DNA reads TGTGCCAGCAGCCCTGAGGGACAGGGAACTGAAGCTTTCTTT.

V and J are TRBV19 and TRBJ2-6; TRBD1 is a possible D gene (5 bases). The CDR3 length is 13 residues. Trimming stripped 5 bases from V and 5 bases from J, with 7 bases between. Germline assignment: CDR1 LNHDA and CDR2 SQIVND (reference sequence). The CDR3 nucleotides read TGTGCCAGTAGTTTGGACAGGGCCAACGTCCTGACTTTC. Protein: CASSLDRANVLTF.

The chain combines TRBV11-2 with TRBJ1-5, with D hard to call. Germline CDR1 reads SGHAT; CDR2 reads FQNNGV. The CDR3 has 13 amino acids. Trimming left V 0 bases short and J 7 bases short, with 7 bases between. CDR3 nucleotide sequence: TGTGCCAGCAGCTTAGATCAGAGGCAGCCCCAGCATTTT. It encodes CASSLDQRQPQHF.

CDR3 region: CASSYTTGGQFVYEQYF. The DNA of the CDR3 is TGTGCCAGCAGTTACACAACGGGGGGCCAATTTGTTTACGAGCAGTACTTC. V and J are TRBV6-2 or TRBV6-3 and TRBJ2-7, with D possibly matching TRBD2 (7 bases). Trimming left V 2 bases short and J 4 bases short, with 21 bases between. This CDR3 is 17 amino acids long. Germline lookup yields CDR1 MNHEY and CDR2 SVGEGT.

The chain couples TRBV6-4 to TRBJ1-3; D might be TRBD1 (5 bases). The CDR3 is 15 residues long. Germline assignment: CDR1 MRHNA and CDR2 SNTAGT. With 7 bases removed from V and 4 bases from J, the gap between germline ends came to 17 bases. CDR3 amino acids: CASTGGGGIGNTIYF. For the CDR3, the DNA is TGTGCCAGCACCGGGGGGGGAGGGATCGGAAACACCATATATTTT.

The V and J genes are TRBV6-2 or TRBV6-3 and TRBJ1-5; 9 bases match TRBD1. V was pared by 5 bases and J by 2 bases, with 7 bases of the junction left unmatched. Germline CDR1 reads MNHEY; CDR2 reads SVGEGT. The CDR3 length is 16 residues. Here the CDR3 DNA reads TGTGCCAGCAGTCCCTGGACAGGGGCCGGCAATCAGCCCCAGCATTTT. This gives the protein CASSPWTGAGNQPQHF.

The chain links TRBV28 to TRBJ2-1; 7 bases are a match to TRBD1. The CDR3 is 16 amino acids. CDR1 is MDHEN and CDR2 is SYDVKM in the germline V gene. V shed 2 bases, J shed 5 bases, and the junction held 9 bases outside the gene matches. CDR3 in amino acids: CASSLGPGTDNNEQFF. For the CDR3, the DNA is TGTGCCAGCAGTTTAGGCCCCGGGACAGATAACAATGAGCAGTTCTTC.

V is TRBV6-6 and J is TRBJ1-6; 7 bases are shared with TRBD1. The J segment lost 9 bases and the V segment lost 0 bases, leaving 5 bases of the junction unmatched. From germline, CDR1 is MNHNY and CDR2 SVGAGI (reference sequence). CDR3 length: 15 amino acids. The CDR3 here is CASSYSGQEGSPLHF. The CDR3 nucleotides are TGTGCCAGCAGTTACTCCGGACAGGAGGGTTCACCCCTCCACTTT.